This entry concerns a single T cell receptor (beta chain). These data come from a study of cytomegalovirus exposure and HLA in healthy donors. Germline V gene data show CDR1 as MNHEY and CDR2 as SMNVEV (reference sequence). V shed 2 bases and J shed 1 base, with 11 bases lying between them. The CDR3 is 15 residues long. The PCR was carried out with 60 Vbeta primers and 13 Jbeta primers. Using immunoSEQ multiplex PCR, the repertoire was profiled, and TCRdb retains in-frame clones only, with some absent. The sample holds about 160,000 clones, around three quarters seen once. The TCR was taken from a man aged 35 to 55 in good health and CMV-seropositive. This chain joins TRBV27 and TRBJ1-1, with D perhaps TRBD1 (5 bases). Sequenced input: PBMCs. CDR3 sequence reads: CASSLRGSQNTEAFF. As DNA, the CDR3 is TGTGCCAGCAGTTTAAGGGGATCCCAGAACACTGAAGCTTTCTTT.